This is a list of T cell receptor beta chains from one sample in a study of cytotoxic CD8 clonotypes in ibrutinib-treated CLL. Sequencing used immunoSEQ multiplex PCR; TCRdb keeps in-frame clones, though not all of them. The repertoire holds 35,000 or so clones, with over 55% as singletons. The starting material was PBMCs, obtained at disease progression, from a patient treated with ibrutinib. These receptors all stem from a human donor with chronic lymphocytic leukemia. Both conserved end residues are part of each CDR3. D genes are given only for firm matches. Size tells how often a clone was seen (once, few, many) or the class of an expanded clone, and some rows leave it out.

-	TRBD1	TRBV5-1	TRBJ2-3	CASSLETGGSTDTQYF	TGCGCCAGCAGCTTGGAGACAGGGGGTAGCACAGATACGCAGTATTTT
once	TRBD1	TRBV10-1	TRBJ2-7	CASSDPRQGVYEQYF	TGCGCCAGCAGTGACCCAAGACAGGGGGTATACGAGCAGTACTTC
-	TRBD2	TRBV6-1	TRBJ2-1	CASSEGPAGNEQFF	TGTGCCAGCAGTGAAGGGCCAGCGGGGAATGAGCAGTTCTTC
once	TRBD2	TRBV15	TRBJ2-3	CATSTLAGGSTDTQYF	TGTGCCACCAGCACACTAGCGGGGGGGAGCACAGATACGCAGTATTTT
-	-	TRBV5-4	TRBJ2-1	CASSDQDGYNEQFF	TGTGCCAGCAGCGACCAGGACGGTTACAATGAGCAGTTCTTC
-	-	TRBV14	TRBJ2-7	CASSQAGNVRGEQYF	TGTGCCAGCAGCCAAGCTGGTAACGTGAGGGGCGAGCAGTACTTC
-	TRBD1	TRBV2	TRBJ1-1	CASRGQGSTEAFF	TGTGCCAGCCGCGGACAGGGGAGCACTGAAGCTTTCTTT
-	-	TRBV6-5	TRBJ2-7	CAISKEGYEQYF	TGTGCCATCAGTAAGGAAGGTTACGAGCAGTACTTC
many	-	TRBV2	TRBJ2-2	CASSEARANTGELFF	TGTGCCAGCAGTGAAGCGCGAGCGAACACCGGGGAGCTGTTTTTT
-	TRBD1	TRBV5-5	TRBJ2-5	CASSGGQVQETQYF	TGTGCCAGCAGCGGTGGACAGGTCCAAGAGACCCAGTACTTC
few	TRBD2	TRBV7-9	TRBJ2-2	CASSLGASGGTGELFF	TGTGCCAGCAGCTTAGGGGCCAGCGGGGGCACCGGGGAGCTGTTTTTT
-	TRBD1	TRBV9	TRBJ1-6	CASSTRDSPYNSPLHF	TGTGCCAGCAGCACCAGGGACAGCCCCTATAATTCACCCCTCCACTTT
-	TRBD1	TRBV6-4	TRBJ1-1	CARPFQGALRNTEAFF	TGTGCCAGACCGTTCCAGGGGGCCCTACGGAACACTGAAGCTTTCTTT
once	-	TRBV11-2	TRBJ2-2	CASSLGIGVGFKAGELFF	TGTGCCAGCAGCTTAGGGATAGGGGTGGGATTTAAGGCCGGGGAGCTGTTTTTT
-	-	TRBV1	TRBJ2-7	CTSSQPTTLPGTGRYEQYF	TGCACCAGCAGCCAACCCACTACACTCCCCGGGACGGGCCGTTACGAGCAGTACTTC
many	-	TRBV4-1	TRBJ2-7	CASSQDPGGGVYEQYF	TGCGCCAGCAGCCAAGACCCCGGCGGAGGTGTGTACGAGCAGTACTTC
-	-	TRBV2	TRBJ1-4	CASSEGGKLFF	TGTGCCAGCAGTGAAGGGGGAAAACTGTTTTTT
-	-	TRBV5-1	TRBJ2-1	CASSPGRHNEQFF	TGCGCCAGCAGCCCCGGGAGACACAATGAGCAGTTCTTC
-	-	TRBV5-4	TRBJ1-4	CASSSGLVNEKLFF	TGTGCCAGCAGCTCGGGGCTGGTTAATGAAAAACTGTTTTTT
-	-	TRBV10-3	TRBJ1-2	CAISESGGGYGYTF	TGTGCCATCAGTGAGTCCGGGGGCGGGTATGGCTACACCTTC
-	TRBD2	TRBV5-8	TRBJ2-3	CASSLAGSGEKSYF	TGTGCCAGCAGCTTGGCGGGTAGCGGGGAAAAGTCGTATTTT
few	-	TRBV7-9	TRBJ1-6	CASSLGTNSPLHF	TGTGCCAGCAGCTTAGGGACGAATTCACCCCTCCACTTT
-	-	TRBV5-5	TRBJ2-3	CASSLGPSRGTDTQYF	TGTGCCAGCAGCTTGGGGCCGAGCAGGGGCACAGATACGCAGTATTTT
-	-	TRBV5-1	TRBJ1-3	CASSGGSLMTGSGNTIYF	TGCGCCAGCAGCGGAGGGTCCCTGATGACAGGCTCTGGAAACACCATATATTTT
-	TRBD1	TRBV5-5	TRBJ2-7	CASSPRTGGFYEQYF	TGTGCCAGCAGCCCGCGGACAGGGGGCTTCTACGAGCAGTACTTC
-	-	TRBV1	TRBJ2-5	CTSSPKGSGEGGAQYF	TGCACCAGCAGCCCCAAAGGTAGCGGGGAGGGTGGGGCCCAGTACTTC
medium-sized	TRBD1	TRBV7-8	TRBJ2-1	CASSPGTGGDEQFF	TGTGCCAGCAGCCCTGGGACAGGGGGGGACGAGCAGTTCTTC
many	-	TRBV15	TRBJ2-1	CATSRDGGGEQFF	TGTGCCACCAGCAGAGATGGGGGTGGTGAGCAGTTCTTC
-	-	TRBV6-1	TRBJ1-2	CATRKNNREPYGYTF	TGTGCCACCCGAAAAAACAACAGGGAACCTTATGGCTACACCTTC
-	-	TRBV4-1	TRBJ1-3	CASSRGGLVVMGNTIYF	TGCGCCAGCAGCCGCGGCGGGCTGGTCGTAATGGGAAACACCATATATTTT
few	-	TRBV2	TRBJ1-6	CASSDSSYNSPLHF	TGTGCCAGCAGTGATAGCTCCTATAATTCACCCCTCCACTTT
-	TRBD1	TRBV14	TRBJ2-4	CASSRTGQAGTIQYF	TGTGCCAGCAGCCGCACGGGACAGGCGGGAACCATTCAGTACTTC
large	-	TRBV6-1	TRBJ1-1	CASSEAFHTEAFF	TGTGCCAGCAGTGAAGCGTTTCACACTGAAGCTTTCTTT
-	TRBD2	TRBV4-2	TRBJ2-3	CASSPWTSGGSTDTQYF	TGTGCCAGCAGCCCCTGGACTAGCGGGGGGAGCACAGATACGCAGTATTTT
-	-	TRBV8-2	TRBJ2-6	CGIRDITQSRANVLTF	TGTGGCATACGGGACATAACACAAAGTCGGGCCAACGTCCTGACTTTC
once	-	TRBV6-5	TRBJ2-3	CASRGLITDTQYF	TGTGCCAGCAGGGGACTTATCACAGATACGCAGTATTTT
-	-	TRBV4-1	TRBJ1-1	CASSFLPGTTNTEAFF	TGCGCCAGCAGCTTTCTTCCCGGGACAACGAACACTGAAGCTTTCTTT
-	TRBD1	TRBV5-1	TRBJ2-3	CASSYWTGSTDTQYF	TGCGCCAGCAGCTATTGGACAGGTTCCACAGATACGCAGTATTTT
-	TRBD2	TRBV7-8	TRBJ2-5	CASSLGVASGQQETQYF	TGTGCCAGCAGCTTGGGGGTAGCTAGCGGCCAACAAGAGACCCAGTACTTC
-	-	TRBV9	TRBJ1-6	CASSVAPGANSPLHF	TGTGCCAGCAGCGTAGCTCCGGGGGCTAATTCACCCCTCCACTTT
-	-	TRBV5-1	TRBJ2-5	CASSLWIQETQYF	TGCGCCAGCTCCCTTTGGATACAAGAGACCCAGTACTTC
-	TRBD1	TRBV2	TRBJ1-1	CASRARDRNLPAFF	TGTGCCAGCAGGGCAAGGGACAGGAACCTACCGGCTTTCTTT
-	-	TRBV10-1	TRBJ2-1	CASSEGRNNEQFF	TGCGCCAGCAGTGAGGGGAGAAACAATGAGCAGTTCTTC
-	-	TRBV19	TRBJ2-5	CASSSPGAVQETQYF	TGTGCCAGTAGTAGCCCAGGGGCGGTCCAAGAGACCCAGTACTTC
-	-	TRBV5-1	TRBJ1-1	CASSFALPEDPNRLNTEAFF	TGCGCCAGCAGCTTCGCCTTGCCCGAAGACCCAAATAGGTTGAACACTGAAGCTTTCTTT
-	TRBD1	TRBV6-1	TRBJ1-5	CAISPTGTNNQPQHF	TGTGCCATCAGCCCGACAGGGACAAACAATCAGCCCCAGCATTTT
-	-	TRBV6-1	TRBJ2-7	CASSEAGSPSYEQYF	TGTGCCAGCAGTGAAGCGGGCAGTCCTTCCTACGAGCAGTACTTC
-	TRBD2	TRBV5-4	TRBJ2-2	CASSLAGLAGGAGELFF	TGTGCCAGCAGCCTGGCGGGACTAGCGGGTGGCGCCGGGGAGCTGTTTTTT
-	-	TRBV7-8	TRBJ2-5	CASSLVDSLPKETQYF	TGTGCCAGCAGCTTAGTTGACTCCCTTCCGAAAGAGACCCAGTACTTC
-	-	TRBV4-1	TRBJ1-2	CASSQGNYGYTF	TGCGCCAGCAGCCAGGGGAACTATGGCTACACCTTC
-	-	TRBV7-9	TRBJ2-5	CASSPIGGQETQYF	TGTGCCAGCAGCCCCATTGGCGGACAAGAGACCCAGTACTTC